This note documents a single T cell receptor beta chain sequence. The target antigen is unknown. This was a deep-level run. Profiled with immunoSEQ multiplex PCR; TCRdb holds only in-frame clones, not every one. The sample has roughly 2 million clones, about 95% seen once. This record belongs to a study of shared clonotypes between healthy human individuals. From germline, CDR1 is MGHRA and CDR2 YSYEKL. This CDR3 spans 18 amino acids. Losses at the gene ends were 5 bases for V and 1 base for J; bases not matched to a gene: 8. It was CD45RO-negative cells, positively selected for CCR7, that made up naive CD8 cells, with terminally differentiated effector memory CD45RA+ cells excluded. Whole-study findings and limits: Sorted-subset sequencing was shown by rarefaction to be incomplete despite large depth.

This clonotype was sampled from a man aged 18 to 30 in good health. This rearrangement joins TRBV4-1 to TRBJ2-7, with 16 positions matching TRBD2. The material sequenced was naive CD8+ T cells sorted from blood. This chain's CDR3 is CASSSGLAGGPRSYEQYF. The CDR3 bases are TGCGCCAGCAGCTCGGGACTAGCGGGAGGGCCCAGATCCTACGAGCAGTACTTC.